This T cell receptor beta chain stems from a study of blood T cell repertoires in COVID-19. About the study: The United States, Italy and Spain supplied acute and convalescent COVID-19 samples. The analysed material was cDNA or gDNA that came from T cells, B-cell-depleted T cells, or PBMCs.

The authors' processing: Amplified reference gene primers provided the basis for estimating nucleated cell counts. Libraries were prepared by immunoSEQ multiplex PCR; TCRdb keeps only in-frame clonotypes and omits some of them. Clone size and V and J calls were adopted from that table, with D and trimming inferred from the DNA. Altogether 83,000 or so clones are present, around 84% being singletons, with the ten largest covering about 8%. This CDR3 has 13 residues. Germline CDR1 is MGHRA and CDR2 is YSYEKL. V shed 0 bases and J shed 10 bases, with 10 bases lying between them. The V gene is TRBV4-1, the J gene TRBJ2-1; D call uncertain. Sequencing was carried out using peripheral blood. The receptor's source is a man aged 80 or over with active or convalescent COVID-19. DNA for the CDR3: TGCGCCAGCAGCCAAGAGAGCTATTTAGAGCAGTTCTTC. This gives the protein CASSQESYLEQFF.